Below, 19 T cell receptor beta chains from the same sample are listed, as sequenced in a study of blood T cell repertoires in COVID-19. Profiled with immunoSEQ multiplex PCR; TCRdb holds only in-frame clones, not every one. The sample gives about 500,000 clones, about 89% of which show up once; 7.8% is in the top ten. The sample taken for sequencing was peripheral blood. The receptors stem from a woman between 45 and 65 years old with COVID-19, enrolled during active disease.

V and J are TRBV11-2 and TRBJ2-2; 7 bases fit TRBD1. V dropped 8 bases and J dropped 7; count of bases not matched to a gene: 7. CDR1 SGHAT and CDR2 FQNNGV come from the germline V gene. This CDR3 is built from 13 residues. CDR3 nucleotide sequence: TGTGCCAGCTCACAGGGGAATGTCGGGGAGCTGTTTTTT. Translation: CASSQGNVGELFF.

The CDR3 sequence is CASSLPRGKGSYNEQFF. DNA of the CDR3: TGTGCCAGCAGCCTACCTCGGGGGAAAGGGTCCTACAATGAGCAGTTCTTC. The chain employs TRBV4-2 and TRBJ2-1; D might be TRBD2 (6 bases). Germline V gives CDR1 LGHNA, CDR2 YNFKEQ. Deletions cut 4 bases from V and 1 base from J, with 17 bases between. The length of the CDR3 is 17 residues.

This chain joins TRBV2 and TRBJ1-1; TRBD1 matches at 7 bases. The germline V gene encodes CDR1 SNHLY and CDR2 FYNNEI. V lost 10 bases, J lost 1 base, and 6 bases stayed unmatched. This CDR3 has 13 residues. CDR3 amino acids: CATSWTGNTEAFF. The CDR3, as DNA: TGTGCCACCTCGTGGACAGGGAACACTGAAGCTTTCTTT.

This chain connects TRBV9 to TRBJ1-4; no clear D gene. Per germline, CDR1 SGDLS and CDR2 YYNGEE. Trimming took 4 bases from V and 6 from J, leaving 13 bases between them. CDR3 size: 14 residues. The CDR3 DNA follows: TGTGCCAGCAGCTCATACGGTGGTGATGAAAAACTGTTTTTT. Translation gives CASSSYGGDEKLFF.

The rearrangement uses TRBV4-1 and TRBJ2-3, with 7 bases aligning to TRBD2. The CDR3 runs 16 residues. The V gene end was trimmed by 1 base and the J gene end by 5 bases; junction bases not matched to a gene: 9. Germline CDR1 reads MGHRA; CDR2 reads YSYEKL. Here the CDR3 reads CASSQVSAGEGDTQYF. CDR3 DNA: TGCGCCAGCAGCCAAGTGTCGGCGGGGGAGGGAGATACGCAGTATTTT.

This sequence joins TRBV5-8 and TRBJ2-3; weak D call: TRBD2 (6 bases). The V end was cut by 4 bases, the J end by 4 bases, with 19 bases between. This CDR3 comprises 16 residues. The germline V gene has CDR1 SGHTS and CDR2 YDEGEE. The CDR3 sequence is CASSGGWRGGSDTQYF. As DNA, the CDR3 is TGTGCCAGCAGCGGTGGTTGGCGGGGTGGATCAGATACGCAGTATTTT.

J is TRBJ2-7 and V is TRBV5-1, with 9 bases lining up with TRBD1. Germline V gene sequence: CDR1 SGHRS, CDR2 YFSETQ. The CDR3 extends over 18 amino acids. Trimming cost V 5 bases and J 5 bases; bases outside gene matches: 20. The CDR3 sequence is CASSTQRVRDRAMDEQYF. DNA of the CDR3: TGCGCCAGCAGTACCCAACGTGTTAGGGACAGGGCTATGGACGAGCAGTACTTC.

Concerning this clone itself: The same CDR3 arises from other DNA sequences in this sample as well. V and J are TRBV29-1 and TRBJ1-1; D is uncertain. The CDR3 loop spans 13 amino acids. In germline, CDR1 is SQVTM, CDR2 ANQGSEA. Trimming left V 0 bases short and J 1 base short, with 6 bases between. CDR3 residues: CSVEEAANTEAFF. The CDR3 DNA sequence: TGCAGCGTTGAAGAAGCGGCGAACACTGAAGCTTTCTTT. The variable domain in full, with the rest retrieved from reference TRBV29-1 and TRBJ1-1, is SAVISQKPSRDICQRGTSLTIQCQVDSQVTMMFWYRQQPGQSLTLIATANQGSEATYESGFVIDKFPISRPNLTFSTLTVSNMSPEDSSIYLCSVEEAANTEAFFGQGTRLTVV.

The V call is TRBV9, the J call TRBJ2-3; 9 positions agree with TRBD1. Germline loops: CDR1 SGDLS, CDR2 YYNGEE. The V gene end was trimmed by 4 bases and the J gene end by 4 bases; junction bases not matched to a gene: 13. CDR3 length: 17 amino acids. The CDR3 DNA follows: TGTGCCAGCAGCTTACAACCGGGACAGGGAGGCGCAGATACGCAGTATTTT. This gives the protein CASSLQPGQGGADTQYF.

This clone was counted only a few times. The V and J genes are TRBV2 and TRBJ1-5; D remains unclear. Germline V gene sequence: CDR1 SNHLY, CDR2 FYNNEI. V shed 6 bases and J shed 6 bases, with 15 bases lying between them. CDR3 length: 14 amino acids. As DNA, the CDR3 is TGTGCCAGCAGGGGATCTAGCCGGGGTCAGCCCCAGCATTTT. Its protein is CASRGSSRGQPQHF.

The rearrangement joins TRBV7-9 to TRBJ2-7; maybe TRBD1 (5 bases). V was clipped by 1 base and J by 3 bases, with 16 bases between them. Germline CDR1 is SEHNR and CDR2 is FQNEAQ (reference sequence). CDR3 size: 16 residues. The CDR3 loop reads CASSLEPQGYLYEQYF. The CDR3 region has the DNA TGTGCCAGCAGCTTAGAACCCCAGGGTTACCTCTACGAGCAGTACTTC. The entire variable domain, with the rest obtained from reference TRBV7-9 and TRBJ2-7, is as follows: DTGVSQNPRHKITKRGQNVTFRCDPISEHNRLYWYRQTLGQGPEFLTYFQNEAQLEKSRLLSDRFSAERPKGSFSTLEIQRTEQGDSAMYLCASSLEPQGYLYEQYFGPGTRLTVT.

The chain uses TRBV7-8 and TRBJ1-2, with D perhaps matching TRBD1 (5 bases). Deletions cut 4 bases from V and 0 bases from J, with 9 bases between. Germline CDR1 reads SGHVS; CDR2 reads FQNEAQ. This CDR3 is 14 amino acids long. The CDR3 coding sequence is TGTGCCAGCAGCTCAGGGAATGCTAACTATGGCTACACCTTC. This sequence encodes CASSSGNANYGYTF.

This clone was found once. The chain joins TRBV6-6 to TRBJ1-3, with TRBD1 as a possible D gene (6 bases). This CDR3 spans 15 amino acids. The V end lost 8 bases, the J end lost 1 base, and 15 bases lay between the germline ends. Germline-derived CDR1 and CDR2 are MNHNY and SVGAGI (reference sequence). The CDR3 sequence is CASFQGGGSGNTIYF. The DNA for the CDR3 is TGTGCCAGCTTTCAAGGGGGGGGATCTGGAAACACCATATATTTT.

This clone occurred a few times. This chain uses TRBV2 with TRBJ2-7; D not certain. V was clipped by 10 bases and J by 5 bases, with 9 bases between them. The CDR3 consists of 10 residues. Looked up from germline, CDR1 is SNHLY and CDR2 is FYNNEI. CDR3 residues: CATKGDEQYF. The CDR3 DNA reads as TGTGCCACAAAAGGAGACGAGCAGTACTTC.

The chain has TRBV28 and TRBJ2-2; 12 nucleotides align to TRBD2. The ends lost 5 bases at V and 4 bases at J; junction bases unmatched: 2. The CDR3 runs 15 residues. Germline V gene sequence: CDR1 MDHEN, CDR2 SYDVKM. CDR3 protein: CASSKTSGGTGELFF. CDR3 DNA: TGTGCCAGCAGTAAGACTAGCGGGGGCACCGGGGAGCTGTTTTTT.

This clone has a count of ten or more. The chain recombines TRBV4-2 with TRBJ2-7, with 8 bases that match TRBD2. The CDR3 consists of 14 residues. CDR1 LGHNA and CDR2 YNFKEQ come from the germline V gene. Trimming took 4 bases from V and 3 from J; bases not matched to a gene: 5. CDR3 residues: CASSPPSGGYEQYF. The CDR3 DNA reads TGTGCCAGCAGCCCCCCCAGCGGGGGCTACGAGCAGTACTTC.

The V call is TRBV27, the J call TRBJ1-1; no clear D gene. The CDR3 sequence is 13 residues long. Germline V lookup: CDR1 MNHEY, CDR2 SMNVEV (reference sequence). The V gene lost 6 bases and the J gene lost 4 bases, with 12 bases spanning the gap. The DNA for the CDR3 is TGTGCCAGCAGGCCCCACGGGGTCACTGAAGCTTTCTTT. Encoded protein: CASRPHGVTEAFF.

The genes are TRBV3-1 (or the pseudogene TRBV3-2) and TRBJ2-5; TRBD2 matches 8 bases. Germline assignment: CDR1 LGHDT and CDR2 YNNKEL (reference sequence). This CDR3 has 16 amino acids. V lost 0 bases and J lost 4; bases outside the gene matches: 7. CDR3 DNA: TGTGCCAGCAGCCAAGAGGGCGGGGGGATGGCAGAGACCCAGTACTTC. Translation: CASSQEGGGMAETQYF.

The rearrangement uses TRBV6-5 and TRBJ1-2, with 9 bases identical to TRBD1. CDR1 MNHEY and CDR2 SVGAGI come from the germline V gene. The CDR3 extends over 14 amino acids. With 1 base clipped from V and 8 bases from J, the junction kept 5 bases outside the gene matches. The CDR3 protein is CASSYLQGANGYTF. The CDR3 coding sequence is TGTGCCAGCAGTTACTTACAGGGGGCTAACGGCTACACCTTC.